Listed below are T cell receptor beta chains from one sample, sequenced in a study of OX40 agonist ivuxolimab in advanced cancers. Clones were read by immunoSEQ multiplex PCR, and TCRdb kept only the in-frame ones, dropping some. The sample carries 70,000 to 80,000 clones, around 94% recorded once. The sample in question was CD4+ or CD8+ T cells sorted from blood, obtained in a trial of the OX40 agonist ivuxolimab. The receptor set was obtained from an adult with an advanced solid tumor such as melanoma, head and neck, liver or kidney cancer. The CDR3 runs from the conserved cysteine through the conserved F or W. Only part of the rows carry a size: once, few, many, or a class if the clone is expanded.

13,TRBJ2-1,TRBV27,.,CASSFAAGGGQFF
13,TRBJ2-7,TRBV6-6,few,CASSYSVGYEQYF
17,TRBJ2-1,TRBV7-2,.,CASSLRNGGIIHNEQFF
14,TRBJ1-5,TRBV28,.,CASRTGYGNQPQHF
14,TRBJ2-5,TRBV4-3,few,CASSPTRGSKTQYF
15,TRBJ2-1,TRBV29-1,.,CSVDGSSGGNNEQFF
15,TRBJ2-7,TRBV9,.,CASSALGTGTYEQYF
12,TRBJ1-2,TRBV25-1,once,CASSEWEGGYTF
16,TRBJ1-4,TRBV11-2,.,CASSLRSRATNEKLFF
18,TRBJ1-2,TRBV10-1,once,CASSESGGTSWFNYGYTF
17,TRBJ1-1,TRBV6-1,.,CASSEPLSGFMNTEAFF
12,TRBJ2-2,TRBV7-9,.,CASSLEPGELFF
17,TRBJ2-3,TRBV9,once,CASSVVDTGGPTDTQYF
15,TRBJ1-2,TRBV4-1,.,CASSQGERGNYGYTF
14,TRBJ2-7,TRBV5-8,.,CASSSRDRAREQYF
13,TRBJ1-2,TRBV29-1,.,CSVGREREYGYTF
15,TRBJ1-1,TRBV4-3,once,CASSHPTRGNTEAFF
16,TRBJ1-5,TRBV13,.,CASSLGTGLSNQPQHF
17,TRBJ2-1,TRBV4-1,.,CASSQEWSGGPFNEQFF
13,TRBJ1-1,TRBV28,.,CASSFTGPRFDFF
13,TRBJ1-2,TRBV19,once,CASSIGVGAGYTF
16,TRBJ1-4,TRBV10-2,.,CASSEFSGPANEKLFF
16,TRBJ1-5,TRBV6-1,once,CASSDYNRGPSQPQHF
14,TRBJ1-4,TRBV27,.,CASTWAGRDEKLFF
16,TRBJ2-1,TRBV7-2,.,CASSLGFAGGNNEQFF
16,TRBJ1-5,TRBV19,.,CASSIFYRVGDQPQHF
16,TRBJ1-1,TRBV7-6,few,CASSLADFRVNTEAFF
14,TRBJ1-1,TRBV5-1,once,CASSLYRAETEAFF
14,TRBJ1-1,TRBV11-2,.,CASRPTDGVTEAFF
13,TRBJ1-6,TRBV6-5,.,CASSYYTDSPLHF
16,TRBJ2-6,TRBV4-3,.,CASSQDGASGANVLTF
12,TRBJ2-1,TRBV5-1,once,CASSLAGNEQFF
14,TRBJ2-7,TRBV27,.,CASRELRGTYEQYF
18,TRBJ2-2,TRBV5-4,.,CASTTGTSGGKSTGELFF
15,TRBJ2-1,TRBV4-1,once,CASSPSGSPYNEQFF
15,TRBJ1-5,TRBV12-1,.,CASSFVGWGNQPQHF
15,TRBJ1-2,TRBV15,.,CATRRGGPANYGYTF
15,TRBJ2-7,TRBV7-9,.,CASSSPGTGDYEQYF
16,TRBJ1-1,TRBV21-1,.,CASSKEVGTGDTEAFF
15,TRBJ1-1,TRBV6-5,.,CASSVPGQTNTEAFF
18,TRBJ2-7,TRBV27,.,CASSPQVGQGANSYEQYF
14,TRBJ2-2,TRBV27,.,CASSLGPYTGELFF
14,TRBJ1-5,TRBV7-9,.,CASSLSGINQPQHF
16,TRBJ1-1,TRBV11-3,.,CASSLYTPGGDTEAFF
11,TRBJ2-7,TRBV6-5,.,CASSYRLEQYF
12,TRBJ1-1,TRBV7-6,few,CASRDRAKRYFF
15,TRBJ1-2,TRBV27,.,CASSFPGTEAYGYTF
14,TRBJ2-1,TRBV19,.,CASSIDTGSNEQFF
12,TRBJ2-7,TRBV6-1,.,CASSHGGAEQYF
15,TRBJ1-1,TRBV27,.,CASTPGNSPGTEAFF
15,TRBJ2-7,TRBV27,.,CASSLWGGDTYEQYF